What follows are 30 T cell receptor beta chains derived from one specimen sequenced in a study of identical twins. MiXCR, run by TCRdb on the 5' RACE reads, gives a single entry per CDR3 protein. The data contain roughly 1.6 million distinct CDR3 sequences, about 32% of them singletons. The sequenced material came from cord blood. The receptors originated from a newborn girl in good health.

This sequence joins TRBV21-1 and TRBJ2-6; the D call TRBD1 from the table was never checked on the DNA. TRBV21-1 is classified as a pseudogene. The CDR3 length is 16 residues. The CDR3, as DNA: TGTGCCAGCAGCATGATTCCCCCTCAAGGGGCCAACGTCCTGACTTTC. It yields the protein CASSMIPPQGANVLTF.

The rearrangement uses TRBV5-1 and TRBJ2-7; TRBD1 matches at 8 bases. From germline, CDR1 is SGHRS and CDR2 YFSETQ. J lost 2 bases, V lost 4 bases, and 8 bases had no gene match. The CDR3 is 15 amino acids. This CDR3 reads CASSGGQGGAYEQYF. The CDR3 nucleotides read TGCGCCAGCAGCGGAGGACAGGGTGGCGCCTACGAGCAGTACTTC.

The rearrangement uses TRBV11-2 and TRBJ2-3; the match to TRBD2 covers 9 bases. Germline V gene lookup returns CDR1 SGHAT and CDR2 FQNNGV. V shed 0 bases and J 0 bases; nucleotides not matched to a gene: 7. The CDR3 extends over 18 amino acids. The CDR3 protein is CASSLEQIAGASTDTQYF. Here the CDR3 DNA reads TGTGCCAGCAGCTTAGAACAAATAGCGGGGGCCAGCACAGATACGCAGTATTTT.

This clonotype showed up just a few times. The J gene is TRBJ1-2, the V gene TRBV20-1; 9 nucleotides line up with TRBD1. V lost 0 bases and J lost 0; bases outside the gene matches: 17. This CDR3 region has 20 residues. Germline V gene sequence: CDR1 DFQATT, CDR2 SNEGSKA (reference sequence). The CDR3 nucleotides are TGCAGTGCTAGAGAAATAACCAAGGACAGGGGATCCTTAGCTAACTATGGCTACACCTTC. This encodes CSAREITKDRGSLANYGYTF.

CDR3: CASSYYGYGEGRTEAFF. Here the CDR3 DNA reads TGTGCCAGCAGTTACTATGGCTACGGTGAGGGGCGAACTGAAGCTTTCTTT. This sequence joins TRBV6-6 and TRBJ1-1, with D perhaps matching TRBD1 (5 bases). Germline CDR1 reads MNHNY; CDR2 reads SVGAGI (reference sequence). The CDR3 sequence is 17 residues long. V was shortened by 1 base and J by 5 bases, with 20 bases between the two germline ends.

This chain connects TRBV4-1 to TRBJ1-2; the match to TRBD1 covers 8 bases. Germline lookup yields CDR1 MGHRA and CDR2 YSYEKL. The CDR3 is 15 amino acids. V lost 4 bases and J lost 4; bases outside the gene matches: 8. The CDR3 protein is CASSRGTGLSYGYTF. The CDR3 DNA follows: TGCGCCAGCAGCCGCGGGACAGGCCTTTCCTATGGCTACACCTTC.

The chain has TRBV12-3 or TRBV12-4 and TRBJ2-1; D call uncertain. This CDR3 is built from 13 residues. V was pared by 2 bases and J by 10 bases, with 12 bases between. CDR3 nucleotides: TGTGCCAGCAGTTTAAACAGCCTGGGGGAGCAGTTCTTC. It translates to CASSLNSLGEQFF.

This clonotype was seen a single time. This may be a read error, as it is one base from a much larger clone. The chain links TRBV29-1 to TRBJ2-1, with 7 nucleotides matching TRBD2. The DNA end lines up better with TRBJ2-7; the J call may be wrong. This CDR3 is built from 16 residues. CDR1 and CDR2 from the germline V gene are SQVTM and ANQGSEA. CDR3 nucleotides: TGCAGCGTCCTCACTAGGCTAGCGGCCTCCTACAATGAGCAGTACTTC. This sequence encodes CSVLTRLAASYNEQYF.

This clonotype appeared many times. This chain uses TRBV20-1 with TRBJ2-1; possibly TRBD2 for D (6 bases). Germline assignment: CDR1 DFQATT and CDR2 SNEGSKA (reference sequence). V was pared by 3 bases and J by 15 bases, with 24 bases between. The CDR3 is 14 amino acids. Here the CDR3 reads CSARTSSLASSWFF. The CDR3 coding sequence is TGCAGTGCTAGGACTAGTTCACTAGCATCGAGCTGGTTCTTC.

In DNA form, the CDR3 reads TGTGCCACCAGTGCCGGGGACAGGGGTTACGAGCAGTACTTC. Protein product: CATSAGDRGYEQYF. V usage is TRBV24-1 and J usage is TRBJ2-4; 10 bases are shared with TRBD1. The DNA end is more similar to TRBJ2-7, so the J call may be wrong. Germline V gene sequence: CDR1 KGHDR, CDR2 SFDVKD. The CDR3 loop spans 14 amino acids.

This clonotype was counted between two and nine times. The chain combines TRBV5-1 with TRBJ2-4; 8 bases align to TRBD1. Unmatched junction bases numbered 2, after V lost 0 bases and J lost 6 bases. CDR3 length: 14 residues. Germline CDR1 is SGHRS and CDR2 is YFSETQ. The CDR3 sequence: CASSLGQGRNIQYF. The CDR3, as DNA: TGCGCCAGCAGCTTGGGACAGGGGCGAAACATTCAGTACTTC.

The rearrangement links TRBV7-2 to TRBJ2-5; the match to TRBD1 covers 9 bases. The germline V gene encodes CDR1 SGHTA and CDR2 FQGNSA. Germline trimming cut 4 bases from V and 5 bases from J; bases unmatched to any gene: 8. The length of the CDR3 is 15 residues. The CDR3 protein is CASSYHRGRVETQYF. DNA for the CDR3: TGTGCCAGCAGCTATCACAGGGGGCGGGTGGAGACCCAGTACTTC. The full variable domain, with the rest looked up from reference TRBV7-2 and TRBJ2-5, is GAGVSQSPSNKVTEKGKDVELRCDPISGHTALYWYRQSLGQGLEFLIYFQGNSAPDKSGLPSDRFSAERTGGSVSTLTIQRTQQEDSAVYLCASSYHRGRVETQYFGPGTRLLVL.

V gene TRBV4-1 combines with J gene TRBJ2-3; 11 bases are shared with TRBD2. J gave up 7 bases and V 0 bases, and 6 bases lay outside the gene matches. The CDR3 spans 16 residues. Germline CDR1 reads MGHRA; CDR2 reads YSYEKL. The CDR3 loop is CASSQEGLAAKYTQYF. CDR3 bases: TGCGCCAGCAGCCAAGAGGGACTAGCGGCCAAATATACGCAGTATTTT.

The chain employs TRBV2 and TRBJ1-4; TRBD1 matches 8 bases. With 2 bases clipped from V and 7 bases from J, the junction kept 12 bases outside the gene matches. Germline lookup yields CDR1 SNHLY and CDR2 FYNNEI. The CDR3 length is 17 residues. The CDR3 sequence is CASSERGLRDRIEKLFF. The CDR3 bases are TGTGCCAGCAGTGAAAGGGGACTCCGGGACAGGATTGAAAAACTGTTTTTT.

The J gene is TRBJ2-1, the V gene TRBV20-1; 10 bases line up with TRBD2. The CDR3 is 10 amino acids. The germline CDR1 and CDR2 sequences are DFQATT and SNEGSKA (reference sequence). Unmatched junction bases numbered 3, after V lost 4 bases and J lost 15 bases. The CDR3 DNA reads TGCAGTGCTAAGGGGACTAGCGCGTTCTTC. This translates into CSAKGTSAFF.

The sample holds one count of this clonotype. A read error is possible here, since a much larger clone lies one base away. The chain carries TRBV7-2 and TRBJ2-5, with D perhaps matching TRBD2 (5 bases). The CDR3 has 14 residues. Germline V gene sequence: CDR1 SGHTA, CDR2 FQGNSA. Trimming pared 5 bases from V and 11 bases from J, leaving 21 bases between. The CDR3 sequence is CASSKLGLGMKQYF. Here the CDR3 DNA reads TGTGCCAGCAGCAAACTAGGTTTAGGCATGAAACAGTACTTC.

This clonotype showed up just a few times. V gene TRBV10-3 combines with J gene TRBJ2-3; 15 nucleotides match TRBD2. The CDR3 covers 17 residues. From germline, CDR1 is ENHRY and CDR2 SYGVKD. V lost 10 bases to trimming and J lost 0 bases; unmatched junction nucleotides: 8. CDR3 protein: CATSGTSGRPSTDTQYF. The CDR3 nucleotides read TGTGCCACGTCCGGGACTAGCGGGAGGCCCAGCACAGATACGCAGTATTTT.

This clonotype was observed a handful of times. The chain has TRBV6-5 and TRBJ2-1; D call uncertain. The CDR3 is 14 amino acids. Germline V gives CDR1 MNHEY, CDR2 SVGAGI. V was pared by 0 bases and J by 2 bases, with 5 bases between. CDR3 sequence (DNA): TGTGCCAGCAGTTACTCGCCAGCCTACAATGAGCAGTTCTTC. Translating it yields CASSYSPAYNEQFF.

V and J are TRBV7-9 and TRBJ1-2; the match to TRBD1 covers 8 bases. Germline V lookup: CDR1 SEHNR, CDR2 FQNEAQ (reference sequence). The CDR3 is 15 amino acids. Trimming cost V 2 bases and J 7 bases; bases outside gene matches: 9. CDR3 loop: CASSLSGQGAVGYTF. The CDR3 DNA follows: TGTGCCAGCAGCTTATCCGGTCAGGGGGCAGTTGGCTACACCTTC. The full variable domain, rest sourced from reference TRBV7-9 and TRBJ1-2, is DTGVSQNPRHKITKRGQNVTFRCDPISEHNRLYWYRQTLGQGPEFLTYFQNEAQLEKSRLLSDRFSAERPKGSFSTLEIQRTEQGDSAMYLCASSLSGQGAVGYTFGSGTRLTVV.

This clonotype was picked up many times. A much larger clone is a single base away; this may be a read error. This rearrangement joins TRBV29-1 to TRBJ2-3; D call uncertain. Germline CDR1 reads SQVTM; CDR2 reads ANQGSEA. V shed 3 bases and J shed 0 bases, with 1 base lying between them. CDR3 size: 11 residues. CDR3 protein: CSVESTDTQYF. CDR3 DNA: TGCAGCGTTGAGAGCACAGATACGCAGTATTTT.

As concerns this clonotype: Possible read error: a much larger clone is one base away. The chain uses TRBV6-5 and TRBJ2-1; 10 bases match TRBD2. This CDR3 is built from 17 residues. Germline lookup yields CDR1 MNHEY and CDR2 SVGAGI. The CDR3 nucleotides read TGTGCCAGCAGTTACTCGGGACTAGCGAGCTCCTACAATGAGCACTTCTTC. This sequence encodes CASSYSGLASSYNEHFF.

This clonotype was found a few times. The V call is TRBV6-6, the J call TRBJ1-2; no clear D gene. The CDR3 extends over 11 amino acids. Germline V gene lookup returns CDR1 MNHNY and CDR2 SVGAGI (reference sequence). The V end was cut by 2 bases, the J end by 6 bases, with 4 bases between. The CDR3 sequence: CASSYLNGYTF. Written as DNA, the CDR3 is TGTGCCAGCAGTTACCTCAATGGCTACACCTTC.

The table lists this clonotype with many counts. The chain joins TRBV29-1 to TRBJ2-1; D possibly corresponds to TRBD2 (6 bases). The CDR3 spans 14 residues. CDR1 and CDR2 (germline): SQVTM, ANQGSEA. Trimming shortened V by 3 bases and J by 6 bases, and 15 bases separated the two germline ends. The CDR3: CSVDVGLRVNEQFF. The CDR3 region has the DNA TGCAGCGTTGATGTGGGACTGAGGGTCAATGAGCAGTTCTTC.

This clonotype was detected a few times. V and J are TRBV20-1 and TRBJ1-4; maybe TRBD1 (6 bases). Per the germline V gene, CDR1 is DFQATT and CDR2 is SNEGSKA (reference sequence). V shed 0 bases and J shed 4 bases, with 15 bases lying between them. This CDR3 has 16 amino acids. For the CDR3, the DNA is TGCAGTGCTAGAGATAGAGTAACAGGGATTAATGAAAAACTGTTTTTT. Protein product: CSARDRVTGINEKLFF.

This clonotype occurred a few times. V gene TRBV2 combines with J gene TRBJ2-5; 7 bases are shared with TRBD1. The germline gives CDR1 SNHLY, CDR2 FYNNEI. The CDR3 length is 15 residues. The V gene end was trimmed by 5 bases and the J gene end by 3 bases; junction bases not matched to a gene: 9. The CDR3 here is CASSKDREGKETQYF. The CDR3 nucleotides are TGTGCCAGCAGTAAAGACAGGGAAGGGAAAGAGACCCAGTACTTC.

The chain recombines TRBV12-3 or TRBV12-4 with TRBJ2-5; 8 nucleotides line up with TRBD2. The CDR3 runs 16 residues. Germline trimming cut 2 bases from V and 3 bases from J; bases unmatched to any gene: 8. The CDR3 DNA is TGTGCCAGCAGTTTACCGCCTCGGGGGGGCAAAGAGACCCAGTACTTC. Translation: CASSLPPRGGKETQYF.

The genes are TRBV5-1 and TRBJ1-1, with D tentatively TRBD1 (6 bases). V lost 0 bases and J 2 bases, leaving 17 bases between the germline ends. The germline V gene has CDR1 SGHRS and CDR2 YFSETQ. The CDR3 is 17 residues long. DNA of the CDR3: TGCGCCAGCAGCTTGGGTAGACAGGTTTATGGAAACACTGAAGCTTTCTTT. Protein: CASSLGRQVYGNTEAFF.

The rearrangement links TRBV11-3 to TRBJ2-2; D unclear. The CDR3 sequence is 15 residues long. The V and J ends lost 0 bases and 4 bases respectively, with 9 bases between them. From germline, CDR1 is SGHNT and CDR2 YENEEA. CDR3 coding DNA: TGTGCCAGCAGCTTAGATCCCAGGCCCACCGGGGAGCTGTTTTTT. Protein sequence: CASSLDPRPTGELFF.

The chain couples TRBV7-9 to TRBJ2-7, with D perhaps matching TRBD2 (5 bases). The CDR3 is 15 amino acids. The ends were cut back, 1 base at V and 4 bases at J, with 14 bases in the middle. Germline loops: CDR1 SEHNR, CDR2 FQNEAQ (reference sequence). CDR3 nucleotide sequence: TGTGCCAGCAGCTTAGTCCCTAGTGGGGAGTACGAGCAGTACTTC. This encodes CASSLVPSGEYEQYF.

This clonotype was counted a few times. The chain employs TRBV10-1 and TRBJ2-1; 7 bases are shared with TRBD2. Per germline, CDR1 WNHNN and CDR2 SYGVQD (reference sequence). The CDR3 is 15 residues long. V trimming: 2 bases; J trimming: 6 bases; junction bases outside the gene matches: 7. CDR3 bases: TGCGCCAGCAGTGAGGGGAGACTAGCCTTCAATGAGCAGTTCTTC. Translation gives CASSEGRLAFNEQFF.